A single T cell receptor (beta chain) is shown here with its context. The antigen is unknown. Germline V gene sequence: CDR1 GTSNPN, CDR2 SVGIG (reference sequence). CDR3 length: 14 amino acids. Trimming removed 0 bases from V and 1 base from J, with 10 bases in between. The data belong to a study of early T cells in non-severe SARS-CoV-2 infection. Study outcomes and limitations: The study's VDJdb matching favored anti-spike CD8 responses and missed private and CD4 specificities.

TCRdb ran MiXCR on the 5' RACE reads and lists one entry per CDR3 protein. The sample contains roughly 56,000 distinct CDR3 sequences, approximately 15% of which appear only once. V is TRBV30 and J is TRBJ2-7; D unresolved. The sample in question was whole blood, obtained at baseline. The sequence was obtained from an adult who was a healthcare worker with PCR-confirmed SARS-CoV-2 infection or an uninfected control (not recorded which). The CDR3 DNA is TGTGCCTGGAGTGTCATATCGGGTTCCTACGAGCAGTACTTC. Translating it yields CAWSVISGSYEQYF.